This T cell receptor (beta chain) comes out of a study of T cell responses to AZD1222 COVID-19 vaccine (dated by TCRdb to the early 2020s). With regard to the full study: AZD1222 recipients whose second dose came at about 4 weeks and those whose second dose came at about 12 weeks were combined into one group, since spike-specific TCR depth and breadth did not differ between the two schedules. A total of 233 trial participants underwent TCR sequencing, of whom 207 had received two doses of AZD1222 and around 26 had received two doses of the MenACWY control vaccine. Enrollment into the trials was organized by age into subgroups of 18-55, 56-69 and 70-plus years, and those subgroups contained approximately 150, 30 and 60 TCR-sequenced participants, respectively.

Concerning this clone: The clone's antigen remains unknown. No base quality values were provided; no much bigger clone lies one nucleotide off.

The CDR3 regions of human TCRbeta chains were analyzed by immunosequencing. Turning to the authors' computational methods: TCRs in the repertoires were matched against a reference library of SARS-CoV-2-specific TCRs that had been generated with the MIRA antigen-specificity platform. Breadth meant the fraction of unique TCRs that were SARS-CoV-2-associated, whereas depth meant the fraction of total T cells that were SARS-CoV-2-associated. Using the MIRA data, every spike-specific TCR was mapped to the spike region that the TCR reacted to and assigned to either a CD4 or a CD8 class. Log10-transformed breadth and depth values were compared by one-way ANOVA with Sidak's multiple comparisons tests. TCRdb obtained this table from immuneACCESS and retained in-frame rearrangements with V and J assigned. These tables miss some clones; where compared with another copy, unresolved V genes account for less than half of the shortfall, and the remainder is unexplained. The V and J calls and clone size come from that table; D and trimming were worked out from the DNA. The sample yields about 97,000 clones; around 88% were counted once. The ten biggest clones cover approximately 7% of the sample.

General conclusions and limits of the study: The 56-69-year group was small, and its depth increase did not reach significance, likely because of low power. Reportedly, almost half of the unique spike-specific TCRs recognized epitopes lying outside the regions that are mutated in the B.1.351 and B.1.1.7 variants. No day 14 peak-response samples were available, so repertoires were characterized only after the peak T cell response. Vaccine-associated CD4 TCRs spanned the whole spike protein, with dominant responses in regions 160-218 and 743-854. Conclusions about previously exposed vaccinees were limited because only six AZD1222 recipients were SARS-CoV-2 seropositive at baseline. After two AZD1222 doses, both the breadth and the depth of spike-specific TCRs were significantly higher than at day 0 and than in MenACWY recipients. Most participants were white British and females outnumbered males, and the authors suggested that clonal diversity may have been underestimated.

The CDR3 sequence holds 14 residues, the cysteine and phenylalanine included. Only CDR3 DNA remains: 42 bases, in frame from the first base. Looking up the germline V gene yields CDR1 MDHEN and CDR2 SYDVKM. Trimming leaves V shorter by 4 bases and J shorter by 8 bases, with the junction holding 8 bases beyond the gene matches. Sample time point, as interpreted from the label and publication: baseline before first vaccination. Vaccinee samples came from UK trials COV001 and COV002, including a single-blind randomized controlled phase 2/3 trial of AZD1222 (ChAdOx1 nCoV-19) in healthy adults. For TCRbeta chain sequencing, PBMC samples from trial participants were taken at day 0 and at day 28 after the second dose.

This TCR was sampled from an adult in good health. The specimen comprised peripheral blood, sampled on day 0 of AZD1222 vaccination. This receptor chain uses TRBV28 and TRBJ1-1, with 9 bases aligning to TRBD1. At the DNA level, the sequence is TGTGCCAGCAGTTCCGGACAGGGGATGATGGAAGCTTTCTTT. Translated, this is CASSSGQGMMEAFF.